This is a list of T cell receptor beta chains from one sample in a study of technical replicates of blood from four donors. TCRdb's copy holds only in-frame clones and misses some; the assay was immunoSEQ multiplex PCR. The table has some 14,000 clones, 65% to 85% seen once; the top ten hold around 13%. Sequencing was carried out using PBMCs. The source of these receptors is a human donor in good health. CDR3s include the opening cysteine and the closing phenylalanine or tryptophan. The D gene is left open where the match is weak. Not all rows give a size; the values are once, few, many and, for expanded clones, a class.

TRBJ2-7	TRBD1	TRBV27	.	CASSFREGAYEQYF	TGTGCCAGCAGTTTCAGAGAGGGGGCGTACGAGCAGTACTTC
TRBJ1-3	.	TRBV7-2	few	CASSSGVGNTIYF	TGTGCCAGCAGCTCGGGGGTTGGAAACACCATATATTTT
TRBJ2-5	TRBD2	TRBV6-4	.	CASSDGTSVETQYF	TGTGCCAGCAGTGACGGGACTAGCGTGGAGACCCAGTACTTC
TRBJ1-5	.	TRBV21-1	once	CASSKLAWPQHF	TGTGCCAGCAGCAAACTGGCATGGCCCCAGCATTTT
TRBJ2-7	TRBD2	TRBV19	.	CASSIGTSGKYEQYF	TGTGCCAGTAGTATCGGGACTAGCGGGAAGTACGAGCAGTACTTC
TRBJ2-7	TRBD1	TRBV9	.	CASSVGQGMAYEQYF	TGTGCCAGCAGCGTAGGACAGGGAATGGCCTACGAGCAGTACTTC
TRBJ2-1	TRBD2	TRBV28	.	CASSLTDRTSAGEQFF	TGTGCCAGCAGTCTTACTGACCGGACTAGCGCGGGTGAGCAGTTCTTC
TRBJ1-1	TRBD1	TRBV2	.	CASGQENTEAFF	TGTGCCAGTGGACAGGAGAACACTGAAGCTTTCTTT
TRBJ2-7	TRBD2	TRBV7-2	once	CASRLEGGRIGEQYF	TGTGCCAGCAGGTTGGAGGGAGGGCGTATTGGAGAGCAGTACTTC
TRBJ1-5	TRBD1	TRBV25-1	few	CAGDRVNQPQHF	TGTGCTGGGGACAGGGTCAATCAGCCCCAGCATTTT
TRBJ1-3	TRBD1	TRBV29-1	.	CSVTGQSSGNTIYF	TGCAGCGTTACGGGACAGTCATCTGGAAACACCATATATTTT
TRBJ2-6	TRBD1	TRBV29-1	few	CSAVQGVTGANVLTF	TGCAGCGCCGTACAGGGGGTTACTGGGGCCAACGTCCTGACTTTC
TRBJ2-2	.	TRBV19	.	CASSDIRGQTNTGELFF	TGTGCCAGTAGTGATATAAGAGGACAGACGAACACCGGGGAGCTGTTTTTT
TRBJ1-1	TRBD1	TRBV5-1	once	CASSLGQGGRAAFF	TGCGCCAGCAGCTTGGGACAGGGGGGAAGAGCAGCTTTCTTT
TRBJ2-1	.	TRBV5-1	.	CASSLQTDEQFF	TGCGCCAGCAGCTTGCAGACAGATGAGCAGTTCTTC
TRBJ2-2	TRBD2	TRBV7-3	.	CASSNGGGQSGELFF	TGTGCCAGCTCTAACGGGGGGGGGCAGTCCGGGGAGCTGTTTTTT
TRBJ1-2	.	TRBV7-9	.	CASSLRGDYGYTF	TGTGCCAGCAGCTTACGGGGGGACTATGGCTACACCTTC
TRBJ1-5	.	TRBV19	.	CASSIPRQPNQPQHF	TGTGCCAGTAGTATCCCCCGACAGCCCAATCAGCCCCAGCATTTT
TRBJ1-5	.	TRBV19	.	CASSTPSGNQPQHF	TGTGCCAGTAGTACCCCTTCGGGCAATCAGCCCCAGCATTTT
TRBJ2-1	TRBD2	TRBV5-1	.	CASSLAPLAEGYNEQFF	TGCGCCAGCAGCTTGGCCCCACTAGCGGAAGGGTACAATGAGCAGTTCTTC
TRBJ2-7	.	TRBV27	.	CASSPFDRIAYEQYF	TGTGCCAGCAGTCCCTTTGACAGGATCGCCTACGAGCAGTACTTC
TRBJ2-1	.	TRBV5-1	.	CASSLNPGQGEQFF	TGCGCCAGCAGCTTGAACCCGGGTCAGGGTGAGCAGTTCTTC
TRBJ1-2	.	TRBV9	.	CASSVDRNYGYTF	TGTGCCAGCAGCGTAGACAGGAACTATGGCTACACCTTC
TRBJ2-5	TRBD1	TRBV10-2	.	CASRSGQGPGTQYF	TGCGCCAGCAGGTCTGGACAGGGTCCCGGGACCCAGTACTTC
TRBJ1-1	.	TRBV5-1	.	CASSLAGQGLLFRWDTEAFF	TGCGCCAGCAGCTTGGCCGGGCAGGGGTTATTATTTCGATGGGACACTGAAGCTTTCTTT
TRBJ2-7	.	TRBV6-1	.	CASRTDGNEQYF	TGTGCCAGCAGGACAGACGGAAACGAGCAGTACTTC
TRBJ2-7	.	TRBV7-8	.	CASSLYPGPTENEQYF	TGTGCCAGCAGCTTATATCCGGGTCCCACCGAGAACGAGCAGTACTTC
TRBJ2-1	TRBD1	TRBV27	.	CASTTGGRNEQFF	TGTGCCAGCACCACAGGGGGCCGCAATGAGCAGTTCTTC
TRBJ2-7	TRBD2	TRBV4-2	.	CASSQARGRDYEQYF	TGTGCCAGCAGCCAGGCCCGGGGGAGGGACTACGAGCAGTACTTC
TRBJ2-2	TRBD1	TRBV7-3	.	CASKEQGSTGELFF	TGTGCCAGCAAAGAACAGGGGAGCACCGGGGAGCTGTTTTTT
TRBJ2-3	TRBD1	TRBV9	.	CASSRDRGIDTQYF	TGTGCCAGCAGCCGGGACAGGGGGATCGATACGCAGTATTTT
TRBJ2-2	TRBD1	TRBV4-1	.	CASSQGQGPNTGELFF	TGCGCCAGCAGCCAGGGACAGGGCCCGAACACCGGGGAGCTGTTTTTT
TRBJ2-3	.	TRBV7-7	.	CASSFQPGGTDTQYF	TGTGCCAGCAGCTTCCAGCCAGGTGGCACAGATACGCAGTATTTT
TRBJ2-7	TRBD2	TRBV5-1	once	CASSAPGTSAYEQYF	TGCGCCAGCAGCGCCCCCGGGACTAGCGCCTACGAGCAGTACTTC
TRBJ2-2	.	TRBV19	.	CASSDLNTGELFF	TGTGCCAGCTCCGACTTGAACACCGGGGAGCTGTTTTTT
TRBJ1-1	.	TRBV19	.	CASSSTREANTEAFF	TGTGCCAGTAGTAGCACCAGGGAGGCGAACACTGAAGCTTTCTTT
TRBJ1-1	.	TRBV7-9	.	CASSASRDKAFF	TGTGCCAGCAGCGCCAGCCGGGACAAGGCTTTCTTT
TRBJ1-3	.	TRBV5-1	.	CASSFQGDSGNTIYF	TGCGCCAGCAGCTTCCAAGGGGACTCTGGAAACACCATATATTTT
TRBJ1-4	TRBD1	TRBV28	.	CASSLWRTGGEKLFF	TGTGCCAGCAGTTTATGGCGGACAGGAGGGGAAAAACTGTTTTTT
TRBJ1-1	.	TRBV30	few	CAWSGLRTEAFF	TGTGCCTGGAGTGGACTCCGCACTGAAGCTTTCTTT
TRBJ1-1	TRBD1	TRBV6-1	.	CASSGGQGVDLEAFF	TGTGCCAGCAGTGGTGGACAGGGAGTTGATCTTGAAGCTTTCTTT
TRBJ2-3	.	TRBV10-3	.	CAIRAASQADTQYF	TGTGCCATCAGAGCGGCTTCCCAGGCAGATACGCAGTATTTT
TRBJ1-1	.	TRBV5-1	.	CASSPLEGGTEAFF	TGCGCCAGCAGCCCCCTCGAAGGAGGCACTGAAGCTTTCTTT
TRBJ2-2	TRBD1	TRBV6-4	.	CASSGQGQRNTGELFF	TGTGCCAGCAGTGGTCAGGGACAGCGGAACACCGGGGAGCTGTTTTTT